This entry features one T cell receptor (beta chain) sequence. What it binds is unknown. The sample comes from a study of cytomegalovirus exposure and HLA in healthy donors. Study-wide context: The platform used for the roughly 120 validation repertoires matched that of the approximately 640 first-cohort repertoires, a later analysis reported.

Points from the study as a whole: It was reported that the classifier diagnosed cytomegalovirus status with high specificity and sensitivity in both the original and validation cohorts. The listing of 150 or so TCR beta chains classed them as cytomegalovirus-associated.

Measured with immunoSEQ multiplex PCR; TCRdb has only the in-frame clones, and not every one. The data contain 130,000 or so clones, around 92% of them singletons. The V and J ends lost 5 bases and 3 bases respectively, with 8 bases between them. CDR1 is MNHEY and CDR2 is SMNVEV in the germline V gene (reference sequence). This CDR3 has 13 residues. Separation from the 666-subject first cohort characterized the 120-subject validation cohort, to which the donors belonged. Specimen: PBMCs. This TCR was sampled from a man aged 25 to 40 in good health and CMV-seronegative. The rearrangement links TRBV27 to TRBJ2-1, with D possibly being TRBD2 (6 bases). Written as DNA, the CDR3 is TGTGCCAGCAGTCTGGACTACTACAATGAGCAGTTCTTC. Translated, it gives CASSLDYYNEQFF.